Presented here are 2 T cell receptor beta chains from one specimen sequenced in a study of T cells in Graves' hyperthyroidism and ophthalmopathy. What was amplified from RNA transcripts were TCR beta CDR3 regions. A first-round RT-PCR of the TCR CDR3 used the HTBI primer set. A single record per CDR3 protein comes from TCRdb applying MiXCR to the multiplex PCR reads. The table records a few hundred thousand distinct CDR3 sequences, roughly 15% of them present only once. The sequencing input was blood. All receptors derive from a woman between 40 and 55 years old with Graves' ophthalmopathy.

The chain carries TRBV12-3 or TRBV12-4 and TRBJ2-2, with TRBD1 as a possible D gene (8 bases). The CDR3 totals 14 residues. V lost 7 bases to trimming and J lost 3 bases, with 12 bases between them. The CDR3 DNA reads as TGTGCCAGCAATACAGGGGGGGACACCGGGGAGCTGTTTTTT. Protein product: CASNTGGDTGELFF.

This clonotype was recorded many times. The CDR3 nucleotides read TGTGCCTGGAGTGCGGCAGAAATAGCCAAAAACATTCAGTACTTC. Encoded protein: CAWSAAEIAKNIQYF. This sequence joins TRBV30 and TRBJ2-4, with D hard to call. Trimming took 1 base from V and 0 from J, leaving 10 bases between them. The CDR3 spans 15 residues. Germline CDR1 reads GTSNPN; CDR2 reads SVGIG (reference sequence).